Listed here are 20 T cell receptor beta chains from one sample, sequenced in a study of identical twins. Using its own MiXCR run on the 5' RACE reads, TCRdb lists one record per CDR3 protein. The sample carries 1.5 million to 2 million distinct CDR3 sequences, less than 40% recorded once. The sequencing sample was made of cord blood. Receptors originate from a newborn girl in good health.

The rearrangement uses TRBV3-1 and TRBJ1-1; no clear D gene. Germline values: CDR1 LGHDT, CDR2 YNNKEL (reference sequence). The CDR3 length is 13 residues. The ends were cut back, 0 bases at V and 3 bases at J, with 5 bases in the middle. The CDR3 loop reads CASSQEWDTEAFF. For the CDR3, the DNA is TGTGCCAGCAGCCAAGAATGGGACACTGAAGCTTTCTTT.

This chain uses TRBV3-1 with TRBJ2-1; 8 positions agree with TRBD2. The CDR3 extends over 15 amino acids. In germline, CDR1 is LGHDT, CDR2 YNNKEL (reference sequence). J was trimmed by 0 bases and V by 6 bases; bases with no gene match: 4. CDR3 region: CASRHSGVSYNEQFF. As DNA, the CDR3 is TGTGCCAGCAGACATAGCGGGGTCTCCTACAATGAGCAGTTCTTC.

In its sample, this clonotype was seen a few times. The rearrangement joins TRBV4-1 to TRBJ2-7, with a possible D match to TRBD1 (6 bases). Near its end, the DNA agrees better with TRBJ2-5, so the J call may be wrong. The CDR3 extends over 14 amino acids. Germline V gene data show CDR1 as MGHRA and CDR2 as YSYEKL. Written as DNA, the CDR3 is TGCGCCAGCAGCCAAGAAGGTGGGGGCAGGACCCAGTACTTC. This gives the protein CASSQEGGGRTQYF.

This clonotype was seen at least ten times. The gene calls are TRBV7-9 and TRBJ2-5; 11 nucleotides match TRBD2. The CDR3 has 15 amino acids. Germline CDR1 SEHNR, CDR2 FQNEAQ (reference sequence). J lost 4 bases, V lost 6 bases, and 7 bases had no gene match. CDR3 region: CASSSTSGRIETQYF. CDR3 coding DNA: TGTGCCAGCAGTTCCACTAGCGGGAGAATAGAGACCCAGTACTTC.

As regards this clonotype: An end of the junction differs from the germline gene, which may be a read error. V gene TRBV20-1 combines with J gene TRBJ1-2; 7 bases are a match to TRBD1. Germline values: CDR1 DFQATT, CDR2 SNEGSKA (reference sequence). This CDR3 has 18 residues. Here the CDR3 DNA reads TGCATTGCTAGAGCCTTAGGTAGACAGGGAGGTGGTGACTATGGCTACACCTTC. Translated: CIARALGRQGGGDYGYTF.

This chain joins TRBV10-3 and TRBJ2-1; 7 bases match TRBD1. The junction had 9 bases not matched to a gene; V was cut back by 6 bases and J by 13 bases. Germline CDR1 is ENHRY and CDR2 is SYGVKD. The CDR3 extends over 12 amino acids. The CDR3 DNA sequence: TGTGCCATCAGGGGGACAGAAGAGACCCAGTTCTTC. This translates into CAIRGTEETQFF.

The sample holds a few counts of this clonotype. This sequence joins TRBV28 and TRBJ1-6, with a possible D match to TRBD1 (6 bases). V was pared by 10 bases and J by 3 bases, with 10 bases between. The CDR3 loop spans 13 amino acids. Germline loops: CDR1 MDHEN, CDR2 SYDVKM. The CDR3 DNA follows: TGTGCCACCCAGGGGTACTATAATTCACCCCTCCACTTT. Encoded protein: CATQGYYNSPLHF.

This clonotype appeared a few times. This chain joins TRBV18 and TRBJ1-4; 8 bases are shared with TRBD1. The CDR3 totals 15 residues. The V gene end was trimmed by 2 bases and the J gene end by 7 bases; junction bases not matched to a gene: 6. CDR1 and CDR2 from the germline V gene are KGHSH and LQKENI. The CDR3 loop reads CASSPLTGAAEKLFF. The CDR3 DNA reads TGTGCCAGCTCACCATTGACAGGGGCCGCTGAAAAACTGTTTTTT.

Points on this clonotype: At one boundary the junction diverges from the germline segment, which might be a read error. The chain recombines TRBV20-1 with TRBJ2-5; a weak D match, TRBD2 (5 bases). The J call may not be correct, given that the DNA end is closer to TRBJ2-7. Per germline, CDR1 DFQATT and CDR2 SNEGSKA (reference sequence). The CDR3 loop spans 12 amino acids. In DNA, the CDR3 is TGCAGTACTAGTCATTTCCTTTACGAGCAGTACTTC. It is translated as CSTSHFLYEQYF.

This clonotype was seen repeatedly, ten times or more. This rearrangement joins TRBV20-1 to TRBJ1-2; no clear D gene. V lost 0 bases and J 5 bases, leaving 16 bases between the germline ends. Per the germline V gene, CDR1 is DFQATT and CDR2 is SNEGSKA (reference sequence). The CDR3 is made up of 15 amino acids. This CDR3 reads CSARDPDGLGYGYTF. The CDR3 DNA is TGCAGTGCTAGAGACCCCGACGGACTTGGGTATGGCTACACCTTC.

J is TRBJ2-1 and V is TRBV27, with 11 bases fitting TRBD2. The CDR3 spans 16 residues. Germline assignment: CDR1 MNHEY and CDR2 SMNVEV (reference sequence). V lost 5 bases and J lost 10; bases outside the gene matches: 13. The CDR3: CASSLDPGLAVYEQFF. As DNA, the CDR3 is TGTGCCAGCAGTCTGGACCCGGGACTAGCGGTCTACGAGCAGTTCTTC.

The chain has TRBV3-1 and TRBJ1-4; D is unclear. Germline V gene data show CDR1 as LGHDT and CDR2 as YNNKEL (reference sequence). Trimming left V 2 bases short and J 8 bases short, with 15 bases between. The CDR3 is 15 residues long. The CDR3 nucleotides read TGTGCCAGCAGCCAACCGGGCCCCCAGCGGGAAAAACTGTTTTTT. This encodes CASSQPGPQREKLFF.

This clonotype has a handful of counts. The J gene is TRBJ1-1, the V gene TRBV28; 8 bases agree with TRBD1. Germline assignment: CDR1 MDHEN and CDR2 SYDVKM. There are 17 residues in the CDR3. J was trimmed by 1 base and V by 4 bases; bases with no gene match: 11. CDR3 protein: CASSSAGTGDRNTEAFF. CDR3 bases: TGTGCCAGCAGTTCGGCCGGGACAGGCGACCGGAACACTGAAGCTTTCTTT. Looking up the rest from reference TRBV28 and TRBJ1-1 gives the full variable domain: DVKVTQSSRYLVKRTGEKVFLECVQDMDHENMFWYRQDPGLGLRLIYFSYDVKMKEKGDIPEGYSVSREKKERFSLILESASTNQTSMYLCASSSAGTGDRNTEAFFGQGTRLTVV.

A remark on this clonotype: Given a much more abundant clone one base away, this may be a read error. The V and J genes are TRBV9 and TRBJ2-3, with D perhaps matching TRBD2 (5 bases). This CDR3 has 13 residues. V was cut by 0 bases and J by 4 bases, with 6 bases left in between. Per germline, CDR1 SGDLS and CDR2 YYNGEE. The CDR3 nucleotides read TGTGCCAGCAGCGTAGGACTACCAGATACGCAGTATTTT. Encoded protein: CASSVGLPDTQYF. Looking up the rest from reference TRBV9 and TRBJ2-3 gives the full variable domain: DSGVTQTPKHLITATGQRVTLRCSPRSGDLSVYWYQQSLDQGLQFLIQYYNGEERAKGNILERFSAQQFPDLHSELNLSSLELGDSALYFCASSVGLPDTQYFGPGTRLTVL.

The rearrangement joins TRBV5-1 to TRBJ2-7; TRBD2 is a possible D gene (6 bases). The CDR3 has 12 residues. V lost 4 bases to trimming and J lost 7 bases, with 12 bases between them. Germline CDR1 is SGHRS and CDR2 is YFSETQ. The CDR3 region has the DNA TGCGCCAGCAGCGCCGCGGGGAATGAGCAGTACTTC. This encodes CASSAAGNEQYF.

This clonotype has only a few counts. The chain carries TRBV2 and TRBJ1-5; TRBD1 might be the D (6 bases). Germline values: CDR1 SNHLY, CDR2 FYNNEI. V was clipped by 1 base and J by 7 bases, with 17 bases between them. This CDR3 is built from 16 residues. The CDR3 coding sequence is TGTGCCAGCAGTGAAGGCGCCTTACAGGGCCGCCAGCCCCAGCATTTT. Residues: CASSEGALQGRQPQHF.

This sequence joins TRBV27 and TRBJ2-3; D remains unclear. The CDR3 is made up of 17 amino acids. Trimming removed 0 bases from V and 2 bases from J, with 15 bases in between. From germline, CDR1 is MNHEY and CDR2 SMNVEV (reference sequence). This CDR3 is CASSLSPNPQATDTQYF. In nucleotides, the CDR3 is TGTGCCAGCAGTTTATCTCCTAATCCCCAGGCCACAGATACGCAGTATTTT.

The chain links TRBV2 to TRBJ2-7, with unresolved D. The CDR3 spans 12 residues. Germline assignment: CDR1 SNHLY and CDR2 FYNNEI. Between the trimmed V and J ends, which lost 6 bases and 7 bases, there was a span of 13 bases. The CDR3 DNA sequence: TGTGCCAGCAGACTATCCTACAATGAGCAGTACTTC. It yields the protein CASRLSYNEQYF.

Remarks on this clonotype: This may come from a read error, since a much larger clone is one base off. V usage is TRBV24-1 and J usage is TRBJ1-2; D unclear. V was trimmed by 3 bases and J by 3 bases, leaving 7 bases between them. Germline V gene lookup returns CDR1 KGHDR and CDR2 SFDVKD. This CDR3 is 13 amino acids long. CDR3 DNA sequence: TGTGCCACCAGTGATCCCGGGTACTATGGCTACACCTTC. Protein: CATSDPGYYGYTF.

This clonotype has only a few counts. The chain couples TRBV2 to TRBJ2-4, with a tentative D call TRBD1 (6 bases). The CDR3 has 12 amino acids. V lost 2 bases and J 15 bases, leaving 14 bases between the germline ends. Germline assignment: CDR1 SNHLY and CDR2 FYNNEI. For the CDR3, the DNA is TGTGCCAGCAGTGAAAGGAGCAGGGGAAGGTACTTC. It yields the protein CASSERSRGRYF.